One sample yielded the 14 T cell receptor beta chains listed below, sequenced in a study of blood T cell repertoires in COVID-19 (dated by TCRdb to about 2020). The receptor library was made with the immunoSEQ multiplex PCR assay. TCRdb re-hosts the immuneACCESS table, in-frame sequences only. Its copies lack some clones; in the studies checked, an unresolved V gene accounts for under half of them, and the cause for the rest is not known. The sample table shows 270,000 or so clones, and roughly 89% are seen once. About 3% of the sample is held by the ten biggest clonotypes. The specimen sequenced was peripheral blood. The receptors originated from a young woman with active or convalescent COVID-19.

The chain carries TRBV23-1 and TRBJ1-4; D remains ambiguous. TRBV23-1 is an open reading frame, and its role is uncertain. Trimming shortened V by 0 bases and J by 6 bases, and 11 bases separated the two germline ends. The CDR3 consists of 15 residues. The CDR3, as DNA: TGCGCCAGCAGTCAATCCCCCCCCGGTGATGAAAAACTGTTTTTT. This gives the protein CASSQSPPGDEKLFF.

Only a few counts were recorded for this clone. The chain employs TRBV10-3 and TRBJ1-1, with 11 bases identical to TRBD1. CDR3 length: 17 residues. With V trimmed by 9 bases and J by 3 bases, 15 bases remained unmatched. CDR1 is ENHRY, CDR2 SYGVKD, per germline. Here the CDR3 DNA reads TGTGCCATAAAAGGGGGAACTCCGGGACAGGGGGACACTGAAGCTTTCTTT. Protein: CAIKGGTPGQGDTEAFF.

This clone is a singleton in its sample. The CDR3 DNA reads TGTGCCTGGAGTCGGGACACGGCGGTCACCCTCCACTTT. Translated, it gives CAWSRDTAVTLHF. The gene calls are TRBV30 and TRBJ1-6, with D perhaps TRBD1 (6 bases). Trimming took 2 bases from V and 14 from J, leaving 16 bases between them. The CDR3 extends over 13 amino acids. Germline V lookup: CDR1 GTSNPN, CDR2 SVGIG (reference sequence).

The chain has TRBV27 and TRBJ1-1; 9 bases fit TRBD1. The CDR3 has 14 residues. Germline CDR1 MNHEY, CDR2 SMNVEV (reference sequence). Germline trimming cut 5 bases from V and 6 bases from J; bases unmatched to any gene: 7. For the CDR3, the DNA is TGTGCCAGCAGTCCTCAACAGGGGGCGCCTGAAGCTTTCTTT. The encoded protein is CASSPQQGAPEAFF.

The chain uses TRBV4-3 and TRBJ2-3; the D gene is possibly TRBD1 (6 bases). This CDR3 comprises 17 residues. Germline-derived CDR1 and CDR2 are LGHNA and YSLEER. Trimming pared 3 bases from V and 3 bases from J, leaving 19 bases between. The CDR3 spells CASSQHPSWTATDTQYF. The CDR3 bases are TGCGCCAGCAGCCAGCACCCATCGTGGACAGCTACAGATACGCAGTATTTT.

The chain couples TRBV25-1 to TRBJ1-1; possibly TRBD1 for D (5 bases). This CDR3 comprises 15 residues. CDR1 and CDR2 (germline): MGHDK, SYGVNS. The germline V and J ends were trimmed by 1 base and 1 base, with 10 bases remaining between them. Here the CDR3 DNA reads TGTGCCAGCAGTGAATTGGGGGGGAAGAACACTGAAGCTTTCTTT. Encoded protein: CASSELGGKNTEAFF.

The CDR3, as DNA: TGTGCCAGCAGCCCGAGACTGAGCGGGGGGGCCTACGAGCAGTACTTC. This translates into CASSPRLSGGAYEQYF. The chain recombines TRBV11-2 with TRBJ2-7, with 10 bases that match TRBD2. The CDR3 length is 16 residues. V shed 5 bases, J shed 2 bases, and the junction held 9 bases outside the gene matches. Germline CDR1 reads SGHAT; CDR2 reads FQNNGV. Based on the CDR3 plus reference TRBV11-2 and TRBJ2-7, the full variable domain is EAGVAQSPRYKIIEKRQSVAFWCNPISGHATLYWYQQILGQGPKLLIQFQNNGVVDDSQLPKDRFSAERLKGVDSTLKIQPAKLEDSAVYLCASSPRLSGGAYEQYFGPGTRLTVT.

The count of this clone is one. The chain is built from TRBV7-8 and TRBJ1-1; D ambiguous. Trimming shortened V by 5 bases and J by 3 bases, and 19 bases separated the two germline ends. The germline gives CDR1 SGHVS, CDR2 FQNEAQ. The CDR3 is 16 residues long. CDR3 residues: CASSPRTGMGYTEAFF. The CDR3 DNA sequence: TGTGCCAGCAGCCCTCGGACCGGGATGGGGTACACTGAAGCTTTCTTT.

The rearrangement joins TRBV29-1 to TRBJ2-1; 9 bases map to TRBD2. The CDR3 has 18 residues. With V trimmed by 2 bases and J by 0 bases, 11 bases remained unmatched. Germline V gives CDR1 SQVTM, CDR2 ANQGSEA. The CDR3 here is CSVESGPAGGSSYNEQFF. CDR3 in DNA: TGCAGCGTTGAAAGCGGGCCAGCGGGGGGCTCCTCCTACAATGAGCAGTTCTTC.

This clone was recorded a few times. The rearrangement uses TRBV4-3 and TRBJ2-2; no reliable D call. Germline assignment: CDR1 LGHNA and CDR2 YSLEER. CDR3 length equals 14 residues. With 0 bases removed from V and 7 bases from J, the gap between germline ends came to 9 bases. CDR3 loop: CASSQDRSDGELFF. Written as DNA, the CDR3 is TGCGCCAGCAGCCAAGACAGGTCTGACGGGGAGCTGTTTTTT.

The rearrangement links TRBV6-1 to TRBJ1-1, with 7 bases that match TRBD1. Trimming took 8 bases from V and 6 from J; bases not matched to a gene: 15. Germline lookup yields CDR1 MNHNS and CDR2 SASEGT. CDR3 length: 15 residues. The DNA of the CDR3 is TGTGCCAGCGCCGACAGGGATAGAGGGGACCCTGAAGCTTTCTTT. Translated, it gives CASADRDRGDPEAFF.

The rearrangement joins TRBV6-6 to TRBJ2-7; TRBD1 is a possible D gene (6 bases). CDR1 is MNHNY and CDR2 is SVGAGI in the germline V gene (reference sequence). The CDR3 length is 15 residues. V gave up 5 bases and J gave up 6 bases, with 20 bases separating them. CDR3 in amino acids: CASSREVRGWFEQYF. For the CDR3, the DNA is TGTGCCAGCAGTAGAGAAGTCAGGGGCTGGTTCGAGCAGTACTTC.

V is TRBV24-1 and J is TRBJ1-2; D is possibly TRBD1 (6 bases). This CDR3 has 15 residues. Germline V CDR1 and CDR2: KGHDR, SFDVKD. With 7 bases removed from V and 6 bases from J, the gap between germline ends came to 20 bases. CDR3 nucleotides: TGTGCCACCAGCTCTAAATACAGGGAGGGGGATGGCTACACCTTC. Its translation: CATSSKYREGDGYTF.

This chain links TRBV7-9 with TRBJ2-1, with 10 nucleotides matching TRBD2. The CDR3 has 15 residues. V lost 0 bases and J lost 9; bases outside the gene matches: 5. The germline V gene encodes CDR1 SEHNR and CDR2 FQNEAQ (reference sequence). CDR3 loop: CASSLASGGKVEQFF. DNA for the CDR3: TGTGCCAGCAGCTTAGCTAGCGGGGGGAAGGTTGAGCAGTTCTTC.